The 30 T cell receptor beta chains given below trace back to one sample, sequenced in a study of OX40 agonist ivuxolimab in advanced cancers. Clones were read by immunoSEQ multiplex PCR, and TCRdb kept only the in-frame ones, dropping some. This table has 35,000 to 45,000 clones, 74% appearing once. This material consisted of CD4+ or CD8+ T cells sorted from blood, taken in a trial of the OX40 agonist ivuxolimab. All receptors derive from an adult with an advanced solid tumor such as melanoma, head and neck, liver or kidney cancer.

This chain joins TRBV6-5 and TRBJ2-7; 8 nucleotides agree with TRBD1. The CDR3 is 14 amino acids. The trim removed 0 bases at V and 3 bases at J, leaving 1 base unmatched. Germline CDR1 reads MNHEY; CDR2 reads SVGAGI. The CDR3 spells CASSYSGQGYEQYF. CDR3 nucleotides: TGTGCCAGCAGTTACTCCGGACAGGGCTACGAGCAGTACTTC.

The chain employs TRBV29-1 and TRBJ2-2, with D unresolved. This CDR3 contains 10 residues. Trimming removed 6 bases from V and 5 bases from J, with 4 bases in between. The V gene's germline CDR1 is SQVTM and CDR2 ANQGSEA. The CDR3 DNA is TGCAGCGTAGGAACCGGGGAGCTGTTTTTT. Translated, it gives CSVGTGELFF.

The chain combines TRBV21-1 with TRBJ1-4. TRBV21-1 is shown as a pseudogene. There are 15 residues in the CDR3. CDR3 DNA: TGTGCCAGCAGCGGGAAACAGAACAATAATGAAAAACTGTTTTTT. It is translated as CASSGKQNNNEKLFF.

This chain joins TRBV7-2 and TRBJ2-1; no clear D gene. Trimming took off 1 base at V and 5 bases at J, with 6 bases between the two ends. This CDR3 contains 13 residues. The germline gives CDR1 SGHTA, CDR2 FQGNSA. Here the CDR3 DNA reads TGTGCCAGCAGCTTAGTTCAGAACAATGAGCAGTTCTTC. As protein: CASSLVQNNEQFF.

This chain links TRBV5-1 with TRBJ1-2, with D unclear. V was clipped by 1 base and J by 6 bases, with 25 bases between them. Germline CDR1 and CDR2: SGHRS and YFSETQ. There are 18 residues in the CDR3. CDR3 residues: CASSLSQVVKMRGNGYTF. CDR3 DNA: TGCGCCAGCAGCTTGAGCCAAGTGGTCAAAATGAGAGGGAATGGCTACACCTTC.

V gene TRBV7-8 combines with J gene TRBJ1-2; D is ambiguous. The ends were cut back, 3 bases at V and 2 bases at J, with 13 bases in the middle. The length of the CDR3 is 15 residues. In germline, CDR1 is SGHVS, CDR2 FQNEAQ. CDR3 residues: CASSFTTVKNYGYTF. CDR3 coding DNA: TGTGCCAGCAGCTTTACAACGGTAAAAAACTATGGCTACACCTTC.

The table lists this clone with a few counts. This chain joins TRBV5-5 and TRBJ1-2; D is ambiguous. Germline V gene lookup returns CDR1 SGHKS and CDR2 YYEKEE (reference sequence). This CDR3 is built from 16 residues. Trimming removed 0 bases at V and 1 base at J, with 13 bases between. The CDR3 reads CASSLAGSGVNYGYTF. The CDR3 coding sequence is TGTGCCAGCAGCTTGGCGGGTAGTGGGGTTAACTATGGCTACACCTTC.

This chain uses TRBV19 with TRBJ2-5; 9 nucleotides align to TRBD1. This CDR3 is 15 amino acids long. The junction had 5 bases not matched to a gene; V was cut back by 3 bases and J by 3 bases. The germline gives CDR1 LNHDA, CDR2 SQIVND (reference sequence). The CDR3 DNA reads as TGTGCCAGTAGTATCTGGGGACAGGGAAAAGAGACCCAGTACTTC. Its protein is CASSIWGQGKETQYF.

The chain recombines TRBV6-6 with TRBJ1-3; unclear D gene. Trimming left V 2 bases short and J 0 bases short, with 8 bases between. The CDR3 covers 15 residues. Germline CDR1 MNHNY, CDR2 SVGAGI (reference sequence). The CDR3 coding sequence is TGTGCCAGCAGTTACGAGGGCAACTCTGGAAACACCATATATTTT. Translated, it gives CASSYEGNSGNTIYF.

This chain connects TRBV2 to TRBJ1-1, with 8 bases identical to TRBD1. CDR1 and CDR2 from the germline V gene are SNHLY and FYNNEI. There are 13 residues in the CDR3. The V and J ends lost 7 bases and 5 bases, in that order; junction bases with no gene match: 6. For the CDR3, the DNA is TGTGCCAGCACCCGGACAGGGTGGACTGAAGCTTTCTTT. The encoded protein is CASTRTGWTEAFF.

This chain links TRBV30 with TRBJ1-6, with 10 positions matching TRBD1. CDR1 is GTSNPN and CDR2 is SVGIG in the germline V gene (reference sequence). Trimming took 8 bases from V and 4 from J; bases not matched to a gene: 5. The CDR3 totals 14 residues. Written as DNA, the CDR3 is TGTGCCGAAGGGACAGGGGAATATAATTCACCCCTCCACTTT. Protein sequence: CAEGTGEYNSPLHF.

J is TRBJ1-2 and V is TRBV4-2; perhaps TRBD1 as D (6 bases). Per the germline V gene, CDR1 is LGHNA and CDR2 is YNFKEQ. Trimming shortened V by 0 bases and J by 4 bases, and 9 bases separated the two germline ends. The CDR3 extends over 14 amino acids. CDR3 in amino acids: CASSQDQGSYGYTF. The CDR3 DNA is TGTGCCAGCAGCCAAGATCAGGGGTCCTATGGCTACACCTTC.

This chain links TRBV2 with TRBJ1-4; 7 bases are shared with TRBD1. The germline V gene encodes CDR1 SNHLY and CDR2 FYNNEI. The V gene end was trimmed by 6 bases and the J gene end by 6 bases; junction bases not matched to a gene: 4. This CDR3 contains 13 residues. The CDR3 nucleotides read TGTGCCAGCAGCCGGGGGACAGATGAAAAACTGTTTTTT. It translates to CASSRGTDEKLFF.

This clone was recorded a few times. The chain has TRBV18 and TRBJ1-5; 12 bases map to TRBD1. The trim removed 3 bases at V and 3 bases at J, leaving 12 bases unmatched. The CDR3 runs 19 residues. Per the germline V gene, CDR1 is KGHSH and CDR2 is LQKENI. CDR3 sequence (DNA): TGTGCCAGCTCACCCAAACAAGCCGGGACAGGGGGCGTCAATCAGCCCCAGCATTTT. Its translation is CASSPKQAGTGGVNQPQHF.

This clone was recorded a few times. The rearrangement links TRBV30 to TRBJ1-1; the match to TRBD1 covers 7 bases. Germline V CDR1 and CDR2: GTSNPN, SVGIG (reference sequence). CDR3 length: 14 amino acids. J gave up 3 bases and V 4 bases, and 8 bases lay outside the gene matches. The CDR3 protein is CAWTSGQWHTEAFF. As DNA, the CDR3 is TGTGCCTGGACCTCGGGACAGTGGCACACTGAAGCTTTCTTT.

This clone is termed medium-sized. The chain combines TRBV4-2 with TRBJ2-7, with 10 bases matching TRBD2. The CDR3 has 15 amino acids. V gave up 1 base and J gave up 2 bases; unmatched junction bases: 2. From germline, CDR1 is LGHNA and CDR2 YNFKEQ. CDR3 nucleotides: TGTGCCAGCAGCCAAGGGAGCGGGGGGGCCTACGAGCAGTACTTC. Residues: CASSQGSGGAYEQYF.

The V call is TRBV6-6, the J call TRBJ1-1; D not certain. The V and J ends lost 7 bases and 2 bases respectively, with 8 bases between them. There are 12 residues in the CDR3. In germline, CDR1 is MNHNY, CDR2 SVGAGI (reference sequence). The CDR3, as DNA: TGTGCCAGCAACCCACCCAACACTGAAGCTTTCTTT. It is translated as CASNPPNTEAFF.

The rearrangement links TRBV5-3 to TRBJ2-3; the D gene is possibly TRBD1 (5 bases). TRBV5-3 is an ORF, and what it does is uncertain. The ends were cut back, 3 bases at V and 2 bases at J, with 10 bases in the middle. This CDR3 has 14 amino acids. The CDR3 bases are TGTGCCAGAAGCTGCGCAGGGATCACAGATACGCAGTATTTT. Translating gives CARSCAGITDTQYF.

CDR3 loop: CASSSWGLAGGSQETQYF. The CDR3 DNA reads TGTGCCAGTAGTAGCTGGGGACTAGCGGGGGGTAGTCAAGAGACCCAGTACTTC. The chain links TRBV19 to TRBJ2-5, with 15 bases lining up with TRBD2. Germline CDR1 LNHDA, CDR2 SQIVND (reference sequence). There are 18 residues in the CDR3. The J segment lost 2 bases and the V segment lost 4 bases, leaving 8 bases of the junction unmatched.

There are a few counts of this clone. The chain has TRBV2 and TRBJ1-4; TRBD1 might be the D (6 bases). The CDR3 is 15 residues long. Trimming removed 4 bases at V and 8 bases at J, with 17 bases between. CDR1 is SNHLY, CDR2 FYNNEI, per germline. DNA of the CDR3: TGTGCCAGCAGTGCAGCAACAGGGATCTCAGAAAAACTGTTTTTT. It translates to CASSAATGISEKLFF.

The CDR3 reads CASRGSNSYEQYV. In DNA, the CDR3 is TGTGCCAGCCGGGGGTCGAACTCCTACGAGCAGTACGTC. The chain carries TRBV6-5 and TRBJ2-7; possible D gene TRBD2, 6 bases. V was cut by 8 bases and J by 0 bases, with 11 bases left in between. Germline assignment: CDR1 MNHEY and CDR2 SVGAGI. This CDR3 has 13 residues.

The CDR3 DNA reads TGTGCCAGCAGCCCCGGGACAGGGGCAACTAATGAAAAACTGTTTTTT. Translating gives CASSPGTGATNEKLFF. The chain recombines TRBV9 with TRBJ1-4; 10 nucleotides align to TRBD1. Germline loops: CDR1 SGDLS, CDR2 YYNGEE. The CDR3 consists of 16 residues. Trimming took 4 bases from V and 0 from J; bases not matched to a gene: 3.

In nucleotides, the CDR3 is TGTGCCAGCAGTTCCCGGGACAGGGTTCGTGAAAAACTGTTTTTT. It translates to CASSSRDRVREKLFF. The chain joins TRBV28 to TRBJ1-4; TRBD1 agrees at 9 bases. Germline assignment: CDR1 MDHEN and CDR2 SYDVKM. The V segment lost 4 bases and the J segment 7 bases; nucleotides outside the gene matches: 7. This CDR3 region has 15 residues.

The CDR3 sequence is CASSVAATSGGQETQYF. The CDR3 DNA reads TGTGCCAGCAGCGTAGCCGCGACTAGCGGGGGCCAAGAGACCCAGTACTTC. The chain employs TRBV9 and TRBJ2-5; 12 nucleotides line up with TRBD2. The CDR3 runs 17 residues. The V gene end was trimmed by 0 bases and the J gene end by 1 base; junction bases not matched to a gene: 4. CDR1 and CDR2 from the germline V gene are SGDLS and YYNGEE. The full variable domain, its missing parts supplied by reference TRBV9 and TRBJ2-5, is DSGVTQTPKHLITATGQRVTLRCSPRSGDLSVYWYQQSLDQGLQFLIQYYNGEERAKGNILERFSAQQFPDLHSELNLSSLELGDSALYFCASSVAATSGGQETQYFGPGTRLLVL.

The CDR3 is CASSPPGQMNTEAFF. CDR3 nucleotide sequence: TGTGCCAGTAGTCCCCCGGGACAGATGAACACTGAAGCTTTCTTT. This chain connects TRBV19 to TRBJ1-1, with TRBD1 matching 7 bases. J lost 0 bases, V lost 5 bases, and 6 bases had no gene match. Germline CDR1 is LNHDA and CDR2 is SQIVND (reference sequence). The CDR3 runs 15 residues.

The chain employs TRBV7-2 and TRBJ1-1, with 7 nucleotides matching TRBD1. Germline CDR1 reads SGHTA; CDR2 reads FQGNSA. Trimming removed 2 bases from V and 4 bases from J; junction bases left unmatched: 10. The CDR3 totals 16 residues. The CDR3 nucleotides are TGTGCCAGCAGCTTATGGACGACAGGGAGGGGCACTGAAGCTTTCTTT. Amino acids: CASSLWTTGRGTEAFF.

The rearrangement links TRBV4-1 to TRBJ2-2; TRBD2 might be the D (6 bases). The CDR3 length is 14 residues. Trimming cost V 1 base and J 6 bases, with 9 bases left between them. Germline CDR1 and CDR2: MGHRA and YSYEKL. CDR3 in DNA: TGCGCCAGCAGCCAAGGGCGGGGACCCGGGGAGCTGTTTTTT. Translating it yields CASSQGRGPGELFF.

This clone came up once. J is TRBJ2-4 and V is TRBV7-2; D perhaps matches TRBD2 (6 bases). Trimming took 3 bases from V and 8 from J, leaving 8 bases between them. CDR1 SGHTA and CDR2 FQGNSA come from the germline V gene. This CDR3 has 12 residues. This CDR3 is CASSFGGHIQYF. DNA for the CDR3: TGTGCCAGCAGCTTCGGGGGACACATTCAGTACTTC.

This clone was observed a few times. The junction shows a germline mismatch at one end, possibly a read error. The J gene is TRBJ2-3, the V gene TRBV30; 7 nucleotides match TRBD1. Germline assignment: CDR1 GTSNPN and CDR2 SVGIG (reference sequence). This CDR3 region has 11 residues. This CDR3 reads CAWSSGGSLNF. CDR3 coding DNA: TGTGCCTGGAGCTCAGGGGGAAGTCTGAATTTT.

The chain carries TRBV21-1 and TRBJ2-3. TRBV21-1 is flagged as a pseudogene. There are 12 residues in the CDR3. The chain's CDR3 is CAAKRGAGTQYF. CDR3 DNA sequence: TGTGCCGCCAAAAGGGGGGCGGGAACGCAGTATTTT.